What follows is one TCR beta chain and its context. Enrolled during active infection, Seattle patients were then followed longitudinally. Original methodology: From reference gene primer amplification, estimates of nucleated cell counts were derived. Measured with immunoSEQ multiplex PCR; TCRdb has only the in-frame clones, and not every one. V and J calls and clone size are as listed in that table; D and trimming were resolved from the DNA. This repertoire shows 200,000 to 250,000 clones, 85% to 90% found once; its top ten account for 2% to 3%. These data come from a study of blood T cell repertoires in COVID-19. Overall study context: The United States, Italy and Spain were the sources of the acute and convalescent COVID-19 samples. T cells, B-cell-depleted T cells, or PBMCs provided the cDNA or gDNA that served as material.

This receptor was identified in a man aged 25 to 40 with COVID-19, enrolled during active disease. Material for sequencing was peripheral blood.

The CDR3 DNA reads TGTGCCAGTAGCTCTCTAGCGGGAGGGCGGAGCTCCTACAATGAGCAGTTCTTC. As protein: CASSSLAGGRSSYNEQFF. The chain links TRBV19 to TRBJ2-1, with TRBD2 identical over 12 bases. The V gene's germline CDR1 is LNHDA and CDR2 SQIVND (reference sequence). V shed 6 bases and J 0 bases; nucleotides not matched to a gene: 9. This CDR3 spans 18 amino acids.